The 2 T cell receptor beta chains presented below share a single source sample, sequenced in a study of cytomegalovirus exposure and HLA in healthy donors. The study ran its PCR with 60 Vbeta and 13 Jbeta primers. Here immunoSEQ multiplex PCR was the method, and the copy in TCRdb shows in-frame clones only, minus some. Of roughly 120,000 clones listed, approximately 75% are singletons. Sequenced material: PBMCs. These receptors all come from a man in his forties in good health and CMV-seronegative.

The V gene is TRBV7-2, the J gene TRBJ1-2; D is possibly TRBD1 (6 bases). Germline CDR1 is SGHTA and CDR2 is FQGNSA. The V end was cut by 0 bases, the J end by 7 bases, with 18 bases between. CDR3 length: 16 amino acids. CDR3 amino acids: CASSLAGIGGPGGYTF. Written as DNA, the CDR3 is TGTGCCAGCAGCTTAGCTGGGATTGGGGGCCCGGGTGGCTACACCTTC.

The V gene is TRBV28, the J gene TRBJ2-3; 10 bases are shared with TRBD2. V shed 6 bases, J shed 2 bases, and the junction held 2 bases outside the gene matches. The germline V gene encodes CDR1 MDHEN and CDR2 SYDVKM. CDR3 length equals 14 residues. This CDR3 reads CASRLAGYTDTQYF. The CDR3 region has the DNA TGTGCCAGCAGACTAGCGGGGTACACAGATACGCAGTATTTT.